These 27 T cell receptor beta chains were all obtained from the same sample, sequenced in a study of T-cell memory formation after mild COVID-19. TCRdb re-called the 5' RACE reads through MiXCR, storing one row per CDR3 protein. The table lists roughly 580,000 distinct CDR3 sequences, roughly 18% of them singletons. Specimen: PBMCs or a T cell subset sorted from them (not recorded which). These receptor sequences come from an adult woman who had mild COVID-19 (a few samples of this study predate the infection). Cell type and time point are not known.

V gene TRBV19 combines with J gene TRBJ2-4; perhaps D is TRBD1 or TRBD2 (5 bases each). Per germline, CDR1 LNHDA and CDR2 SQIVND (reference sequence). The CDR3 runs to 17 residues. V gave up 2 bases and J gave up 8 bases, with 22 bases separating them. The CDR3 region is CASSIQGEAGGGDIQYF. CDR3 nucleotide sequence: TGTGCCAGTAGTATACAGGGAGAGGCCGGAGGTGGTGACATTCAGTACTTC.

This clonotype was seen only a few times. The V and J genes are TRBV23-1 and TRBJ2-2; D possibly uses TRBD1 or TRBD2 (5 bases each). TRBV23-1 is flagged as an ORF with uncertain function. This CDR3 contains 14 residues. V was pared by 5 bases and J by 6 bases, with 13 bases between. CDR3 in amino acids: CASSDQGVAGELFF. CDR3 sequence (DNA): TGCGCCAGCAGTGATCAGGGAGTGGCCGGGGAGCTGTTTTTT.

This clonotype was recorded a few times. The chain uses TRBV12-3 or TRBV12-4 and TRBJ2-1, with a tentative D call TRBD2 (6 bases). CDR3 length: 15 amino acids. The ends were cut back, 4 bases at V and 6 bases at J, with 16 bases in the middle. CDR3 protein: CASSSLRWRGNEQFF. The DNA of the CDR3 is TGTGCCAGCAGTTCACTTCGGTGGCGGGGCAATGAGCAGTTCTTC.

This chain uses TRBV7-9 with TRBJ1-1, with D possibly matching TRBD1 (5 bases). There are 13 residues in the CDR3. CDR1 is SEHNR and CDR2 is FQNEAQ in the germline V gene (reference sequence). The V and J ends lost 8 bases and 4 bases respectively, with 14 bases between them. CDR3 loop: CASCEGYCTEAFF. The CDR3 DNA follows: TGTGCCAGCTGCGAGGGGTACTGCACTGAAGCTTTCTTT.

The chain is built from TRBV29-1 and TRBJ1-5, with D unresolved. In germline, CDR1 is SQVTM, CDR2 ANQGSEA. V was trimmed by 4 bases and J by 0 bases, leaving 7 bases between them. The CDR3 has 13 amino acids. The CDR3 sequence: CSVAGHSNQPQHF. For the CDR3, the DNA is TGCAGCGTTGCAGGCCATAGCAATCAGCCCCAGCATTTT.

This clonotype showed up many times. V is TRBV7-9 and J is TRBJ1-6; maybe TRBD1 (5 bases). Germline V CDR1 and CDR2: SEHNR, FQNEAQ (reference sequence). The CDR3 runs 13 residues. The V end lost 3 bases, the J end lost 7 bases, and 7 bases lay between the germline ends. DNA for the CDR3: TGTGCCAGCAGCTTGAAGGGGAATTCACCCCTCCACTTT. This codes for CASSLKGNSPLHF.

This clonotype was recorded many times. This rearrangement joins TRBV7-2 to TRBJ1-1; D uncertain. V lost 4 bases and J lost 2, with 8 bases in between. There are 13 residues in the CDR3. Per the germline V gene, CDR1 is SGHTA and CDR2 is FQGNSA. The CDR3 nucleotides read TGTGCCAGCAGCTGGTCACCAAACACTGAAGCTTTCTTT. Translating it yields CASSWSPNTEAFF.

This sequence joins TRBV3-1 and TRBJ1-2, with D possibly TRBD1 on 5 matching bases. Germline CDR1 LGHDT, CDR2 YNNKEL (reference sequence). Trimming shortened V by 4 bases and J by 0 bases, and 12 bases separated the two germline ends. This CDR3 is 15 amino acids long. The CDR3: CASSPAGAANYGYTF. The CDR3 DNA follows: TGTGCCAGCAGCCCAGCTGGGGCAGCTAACTATGGCTACACCTTC.

V is TRBV9 and J is TRBJ2-4; D unclear. Germline CDR1 is SGDLS and CDR2 is YYNGEE. CDR3 length equals 14 residues. With 4 bases removed from V and 13 bases from J, the gap between germline ends came to 21 bases. The CDR3 coding sequence is TGTGCCAGCAGCCCCAGAGATTCGGGTTTCTCCCAGTACTTC. This codes for CASSPRDSGFSQYF.

The chain couples TRBV27 to TRBJ2-1; no clear D gene. Germline-derived CDR1 and CDR2 are MNHEY and SMNVEV (reference sequence). CDR3 length: 13 residues. Trimming left V 7 bases short and J 6 bases short, with 13 bases between. CDR3 nucleotide sequence: TGTGCCAGCACTAGTCTGTACAGCAATGAGCAGTTCTTC. Residues: CASTSLYSNEQFF.

This clonotype came up many times. The chain employs TRBV12-3 or TRBV12-4 and TRBJ2-1; unclear D gene. The CDR3 has 14 residues. V was cut by 4 bases and J by 0 bases, with 7 bases left in between. CDR3 in DNA: TGTGCCAGCAGTTCCTTGAGCTCCTACAATGAGCAGTTCTTC. The encoded protein is CASSSLSSYNEQFF.

In its sample, this clonotype was seen a few times. The chain employs TRBV6-2 or TRBV6-3 and TRBJ2-5; unclear D gene. Trimming left V 0 bases short and J 3 bases short, with 5 bases between. The CDR3 runs 13 residues. CDR1 is MNHEY and CDR2 is SVGEGT in the germline V gene. DNA of the CDR3: TGTGCCAGCAGTTACTCGGCAGAAGAGACCCAGTACTTC. Its protein product is CASSYSAEETQYF.

The J gene is TRBJ2-3, the V gene TRBV2; D is unresolved. This CDR3 is 16 amino acids long. CDR1 SNHLY and CDR2 FYNNEI come from the germline V gene. The V end lost 1 base, the J end lost 0 bases, and 11 bases lay between the germline ends. CDR3 sequence (DNA): TGTGCCAGCAGTGAAGGAAGACCTACTAGCACAGATACGCAGTATTTT. Translation: CASSEGRPTSTDTQYF.

The chain couples TRBV6-2 or TRBV6-3 to TRBJ1-2, with a tentative D call TRBD1 (6 bases). This CDR3 has 12 amino acids. Deletions cut 6 bases from V and 8 bases from J, with 13 bases between. The germline gives CDR1 MNHEY, CDR2 SVGEGT. The DNA of the CDR3 is TGTGCCAGCAGCCACAGGGAGAACGGCTACACCTTC. It translates to CASSHRENGYTF.

This clonotype was recorded many times. The V gene is TRBV12-3 or TRBV12-4, the J gene TRBJ1-4; TRBD1 is a possible D gene (5 bases). CDR3 size: 13 residues. V was cut by 4 bases and J by 6 bases, with 9 bases left in between. The CDR3 loop is CASSSGWDEKLFF. For the CDR3, the DNA is TGTGCCAGCAGTTCAGGGTGGGATGAAAAACTGTTTTTT.

This clonotype was counted a few times. The chain links TRBV4-3 to TRBJ2-2, with 9 bases aligning to TRBD2. The CDR3 runs 17 residues. Germline CDR1 is LGHNA and CDR2 is YSLEER. V lost 3 bases, J lost 5 bases, and 10 bases stayed unmatched. The CDR3 DNA is TGCGCCAGCAGCCACGGCGGCGCGGGAGGGAGGACCGGGGAGCTGTTTTTT. This sequence encodes CASSHGGAGGRTGELFF.

This clonotype was seen a few times. V gene TRBV29-1 combines with J gene TRBJ2-5; TRBD1 matches 9 bases. Germline lookup yields CDR1 SQVTM and CDR2 ANQGSEA. This CDR3 region has 13 residues. Losses at the gene ends were 7 bases for V and 4 bases for J; bases not matched to a gene: 7. The CDR3 nucleotides read TGCAGCGCCAATACAGGGGGCACAGAGACCCAGTACTTC. Translation gives CSANTGGTETQYF.

This clonotype was picked up a small number of times. Because it lacks the conserved phenylalanine or tryptophan at the end, this CDR3 is likely a read error. The DNA is left out, because the CDR3 cannot be placed on it with certainty; the CDR3 is given as TCRdb lists it. The chain is built from TRBV2 and TRBJ2-1; the table calls TRBD2, which could not be checked here. The CDR3 is made up of 10 amino acids, end residues included. CDR1 is SNHLY, CDR2 FYNNEI, per germline. CDR3 in amino acids: CASSEGGLVL.

V and J are TRBV7-2 and TRBJ2-2, with TRBD2 identical over 8 bases. Trimming cost V 4 bases and J 9 bases; bases outside gene matches: 7. This CDR3 region has 14 residues. Per germline, CDR1 SGHTA and CDR2 FQGNSA. CDR3 region: CASSSIGGARELFF. For the CDR3, the DNA is TGTGCCAGCAGCTCAATCGGGGGGGCGAGGGAGCTGTTTTTT.

This chain connects TRBV10-3 to TRBJ2-7, with a tentative D call TRBD2 (5 bases). The V end was cut by 3 bases, the J end by 4 bases, with 7 bases between. This CDR3 is 12 amino acids long. Germline lookup yields CDR1 ENHRY and CDR2 SYGVKD. CDR3 region: CAISERGYEQYF. The DNA for the CDR3 is TGTGCCATCAGTGAACGGGGATACGAGCAGTACTTC.

The rearrangement uses TRBV20-1 and TRBJ2-7, with a possible D match to TRBD2 (5 bases). The germline V and J ends were trimmed by 3 bases and 1 base, with 7 bases remaining between them. The CDR3 sequence is 12 residues long. The germline gives CDR1 DFQATT, CDR2 SNEGSKA (reference sequence). CDR3 DNA sequence: TGCAGTGCTAGGAGGGATTCCTACGAGCAGTACTTC. Protein: CSARRDSYEQYF.

The rearrangement links TRBV5-1 to TRBJ2-7, with 9 bases that match TRBD2. In germline, CDR1 is SGHRS, CDR2 YFSETQ. The junction had 6 bases not matched to a gene; V was cut back by 0 bases and J by 2 bases. The CDR3 consists of 16 residues. Here the CDR3 DNA reads TGCGCCAGCAGCTTGGTTGGCGGGGGGGCGACCTACGAGCAGTACTTC. Protein sequence: CASSLVGGGATYEQYF.

The J gene is TRBJ2-1, the V gene TRBV10-1; 7 bases line up with TRBD2. Trimming took 8 bases from V and 5 from J; bases not matched to a gene: 9. This CDR3 region has 14 residues. The germline V gene encodes CDR1 WNHNN and CDR2 SYGVQD (reference sequence). Written as DNA, the CDR3 is TGCGCCAGCCCTCTAATGACTAGCCACAATGAGCAGTTCTTC. As protein: CASPLMTSHNEQFF.

The chain employs TRBV19 and TRBJ2-1; D is possibly TRBD1 (5 bases). Between the trimmed V and J ends, which lost 8 bases and 4 bases, there was a span of 12 bases. This CDR3 has 13 residues. Per the germline V gene, CDR1 is LNHDA and CDR2 is SQIVND (reference sequence). In DNA form, the CDR3 reads TGTGCCAGTCTCCCCACAGGATACAATGAGCAGTTCTTC. Translation: CASLPTGYNEQFF.

This clonotype was seen ten or more times. V usage is TRBV19 and J usage is TRBJ2-1; 12 nucleotides line up with TRBD2. CDR3 size: 18 residues. The trim removed 2 bases at V and 8 bases at J, leaving 13 bases unmatched. Germline V gene data show CDR1 as LNHDA and CDR2 as SQIVND (reference sequence). The DNA of the CDR3 is TGTGCCAGTAGTATACTAGCGGGGGGGCTTGCGTCGGGCTATGAGCAGTTCTTC. This translates into CASSILAGGLASGYEQFF. Full variable domain (missing parts from reference TRBV19 and TRBJ2-1): DGGITQSPKYLFRKEGQNVTLSCEQNLNHDAMYWYRQDPGQGLRLIYYSQIVNDFQKGDIAEGYSVSREKKESFPLTVTSAQKNPTAFYLCASSILAGGLASGYEQFFGPGTRLTVL.

This clonotype occurred a few times. The chain recombines TRBV18 with TRBJ1-4; D may be TRBD1 (6 bases). This CDR3 comprises 15 residues. Germline V gene sequence: CDR1 KGHSH, CDR2 LQKENI. Trimming removed 3 bases at V and 11 bases at J, with 19 bases between. This chain's CDR3 is CASSPSDRRGRKLFF. The DNA for the CDR3 is TGTGCCAGCTCACCTTCGGACAGACGGGGCAGGAAACTGTTTTTT.

The rearrangement uses TRBV14 and TRBJ2-7; unclear D gene. V dropped 4 bases and J dropped 6 bases, with 10 bases sitting between them. In germline, CDR1 is SGHDN, CDR2 FVKESK. This CDR3 is 12 amino acids long. CDR3 nucleotides: TGTGCCAGCAGCCCACGGGTAGGCGAGCAGTACTTC. Residues: CASSPRVGEQYF.